The TCR beta chain under discussion was sequenced for a study of patients and donors after allogeneic stem cell transplantation. Germline CDR1 SGHRS, CDR2 YFSETQ. V gave up 4 bases and J gave up 1 base, with 14 bases separating them. This CDR3 has 15 residues. In TCRdb, the RT-PCR reads were re-called with MiXCR into one record per CDR3 protein. Among approximately 220,000 distinct CDR3 sequences, about 38% were seen once, and the ten largest hold 11%. This sequence was found in a human donor who was either an allogeneic HSCT recipient or a stem cell or donor lymphocyte infusion donor (not recorded which). It is not recorded whose cells these are; they may come from a transplant donor. Sequences were obtained from blood, either unsorted or a sorted T cell fraction (not recorded which). The chain links TRBV5-1 to TRBJ1-1; D might be TRBD1 (6 bases). This CDR3 reads CASSPWEGGNTEAFF. CDR3 nucleotide sequence: TGCGCCAGCAGCCCCTGGGAGGGGGGGAACACTGAAGCTTTCTTT.